Sequencing of this TCR beta chain was carried out in a study of shared clonotypes between healthy human individuals. Whole-study context: CD4 naive and memory got three plates each, CD8 naive two, CD8 memory one.

Sequenced by immunoSEQ multiplex PCR; TCRdb stores in-frame clones only, minus some. Here the sample spans more than 2 million clones, almost 96% being singletons. CD45RA+ naive and CD45RA-negative memory subsets were separated from CD4+ cells. Germline lookup yields CDR1 MDHEN and CDR2 SYDVKM. This CDR3 comprises 16 residues. V lost 2 bases and J 2 bases, leaving 14 bases between the germline ends. The sequence was obtained from a man younger than 35 in good health. The sequencing input was naive CD4+ T cells sorted from blood. Subset defined: CD45RA+ positively selected. The genes are TRBV28 and TRBJ2-3, with a tentative D call TRBD2 (6 bases). CDR3 in amino acids: CASSLGRGRHTDTQYF. The CDR3 DNA reads as TGTGCCAGCAGTTTAGGTCGGGGGAGGCACACAGATACGCAGTATTTT.